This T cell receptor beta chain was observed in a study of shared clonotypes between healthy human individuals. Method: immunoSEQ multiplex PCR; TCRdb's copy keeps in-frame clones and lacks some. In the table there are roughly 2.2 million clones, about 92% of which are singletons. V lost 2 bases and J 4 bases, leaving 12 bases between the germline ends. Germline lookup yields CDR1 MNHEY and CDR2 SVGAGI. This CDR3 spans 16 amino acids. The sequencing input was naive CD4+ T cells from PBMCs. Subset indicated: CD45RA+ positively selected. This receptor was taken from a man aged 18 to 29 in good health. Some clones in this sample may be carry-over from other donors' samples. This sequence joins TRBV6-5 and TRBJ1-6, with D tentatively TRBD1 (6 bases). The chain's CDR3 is CASSYTGQIYNSPLHF. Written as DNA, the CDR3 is TGTGCCAGCAGTTACACTGGACAGATTTATAATTCACCCCTCCACTTT.